The text below deals with one T cell receptor (beta chain). The antigen remains undetermined. The assay was immunoSEQ multiplex PCR, and TCRdb's table has in-frame clones only and misses some. The sample yields 140,000 or so clones, around 92% seen once. The sample originates from a study of T cell responses to AZD1222 COVID-19 vaccine. At the level of the study: Investigators merged groups given second doses at roughly 4 or roughly 12 weeks. Regarding the study as a whole: Donors, mostly white British, included more females; clonal diversity was possibly underestimated. A reported finding is that nearly half of spike-specific TCRs target unmutated variant regions. Spike as a whole was targeted by vaccine-associated CD4 TCRs, dominant at 160-218 and 743-854.

Germline V gene lookup returns CDR1 SNHLY and CDR2 FYNNEI. The CDR3 runs to 14 residues. V was pared by 8 bases and J by 5 bases, with 18 bases between. The genes are TRBV2 and TRBJ1-2, with D uncertain. Here the sequenced sample was peripheral blood, taken on day 0 of AZD1222 vaccination. The sequence was collected from an adult in good health. The CDR3 sequence is CASRPFGGRYGYTF. CDR3 DNA sequence: TGTGCCAGCCGCCCCTTTGGCGGTAGGTATGGCTACACCTTC.